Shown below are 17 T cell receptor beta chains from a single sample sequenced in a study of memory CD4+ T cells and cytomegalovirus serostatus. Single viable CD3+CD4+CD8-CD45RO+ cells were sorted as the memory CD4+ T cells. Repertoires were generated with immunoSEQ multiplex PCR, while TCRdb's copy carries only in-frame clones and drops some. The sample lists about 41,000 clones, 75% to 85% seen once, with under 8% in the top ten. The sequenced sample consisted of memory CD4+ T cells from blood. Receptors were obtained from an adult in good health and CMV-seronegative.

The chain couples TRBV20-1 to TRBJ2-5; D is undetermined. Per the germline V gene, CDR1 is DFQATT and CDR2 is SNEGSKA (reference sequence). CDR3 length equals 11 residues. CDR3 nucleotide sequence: TGCAGCGCTCAGGTCGGAGAGACCCAGTACTTC. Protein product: CSAQVGETQYF.

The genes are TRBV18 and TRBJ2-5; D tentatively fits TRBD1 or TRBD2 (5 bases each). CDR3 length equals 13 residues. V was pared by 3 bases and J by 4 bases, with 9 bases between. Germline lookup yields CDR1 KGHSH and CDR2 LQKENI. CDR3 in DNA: TGTGCCAGCTCACCCCCGGGACGAGAGACCCAGTACTTC. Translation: CASSPPGRETQYF.

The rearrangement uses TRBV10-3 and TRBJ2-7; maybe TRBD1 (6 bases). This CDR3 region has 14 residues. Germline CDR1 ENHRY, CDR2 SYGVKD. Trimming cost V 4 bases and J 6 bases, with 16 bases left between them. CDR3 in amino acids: CAISGGQVALEQYF. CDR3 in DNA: TGTGCCATCAGTGGGGGGCAGGTTGCACTCGAGCAGTACTTC.

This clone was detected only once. The CDR3 DNA sequence: TGTGCCAGCAGAGTTGGGGGACTAGCGTCCAACGAGCAGTACTTC. As protein: CASRVGGLASNEQYF. V is TRBV28 and J is TRBJ2-7, with 10 positions matching TRBD2. There are 15 residues in the CDR3. V lost 6 bases and J lost 5; bases outside the gene matches: 10. Per germline, CDR1 MDHEN and CDR2 SYDVKM.

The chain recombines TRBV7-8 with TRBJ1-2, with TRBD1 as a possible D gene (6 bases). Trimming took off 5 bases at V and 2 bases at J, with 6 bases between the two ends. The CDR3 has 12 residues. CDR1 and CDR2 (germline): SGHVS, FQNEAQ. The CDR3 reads CASSGQNYGYTF. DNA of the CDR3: TGTGCCAGCAGCGGACAGAACTATGGCTACACCTTC.

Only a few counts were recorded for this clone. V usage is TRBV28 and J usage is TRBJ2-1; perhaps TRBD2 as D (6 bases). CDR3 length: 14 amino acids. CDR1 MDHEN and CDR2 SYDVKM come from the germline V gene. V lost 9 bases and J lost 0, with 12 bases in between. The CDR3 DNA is TGTGCCAGTAGGGACTCGAGCTCCTACAATGAGCAGTTCTTC. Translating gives CASRDSSSYNEQFF.

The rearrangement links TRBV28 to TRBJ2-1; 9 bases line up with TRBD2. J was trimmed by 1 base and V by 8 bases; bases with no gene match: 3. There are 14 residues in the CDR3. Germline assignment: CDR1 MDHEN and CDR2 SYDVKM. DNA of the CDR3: TGTGCCAGCGAGACTAGCGGATCCTACAATGAGCAGTTCTTC. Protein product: CASETSGSYNEQFF.

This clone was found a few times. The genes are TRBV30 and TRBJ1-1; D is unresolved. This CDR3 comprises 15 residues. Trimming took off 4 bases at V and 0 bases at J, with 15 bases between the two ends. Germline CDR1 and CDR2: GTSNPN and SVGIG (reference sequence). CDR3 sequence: CAWIRSALMNTEAFF. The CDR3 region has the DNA TGTGCCTGGATCCGCTCGGCTCTAATGAACACTGAAGCTTTCTTT.

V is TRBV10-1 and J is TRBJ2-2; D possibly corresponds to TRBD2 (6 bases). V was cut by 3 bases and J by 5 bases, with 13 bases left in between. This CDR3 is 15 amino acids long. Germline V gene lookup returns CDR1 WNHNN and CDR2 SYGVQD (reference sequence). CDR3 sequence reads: CASSDEGGWTGELFF. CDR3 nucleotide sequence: TGCGCCAGCAGTGACGAGGGAGGATGGACCGGGGAGCTGTTTTTT.

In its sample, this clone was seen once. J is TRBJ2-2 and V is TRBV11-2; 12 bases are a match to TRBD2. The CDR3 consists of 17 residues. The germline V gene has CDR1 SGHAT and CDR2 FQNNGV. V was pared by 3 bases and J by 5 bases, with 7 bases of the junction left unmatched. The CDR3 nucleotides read TGTGCCAGCAGCTTCCCGACTAGCGGGAGTCATACCGGGGAGCTGTTTTTT. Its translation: CASSFPTSGSHTGELFF.

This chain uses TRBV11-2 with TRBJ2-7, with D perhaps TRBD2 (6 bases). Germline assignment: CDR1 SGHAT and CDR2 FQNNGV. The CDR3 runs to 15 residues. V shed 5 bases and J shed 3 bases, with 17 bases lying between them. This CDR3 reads CASSVSWVGGYEQYF. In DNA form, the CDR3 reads TGTGCCAGCAGCGTTAGCTGGGTGGGGGGCTACGAGCAGTACTTC.

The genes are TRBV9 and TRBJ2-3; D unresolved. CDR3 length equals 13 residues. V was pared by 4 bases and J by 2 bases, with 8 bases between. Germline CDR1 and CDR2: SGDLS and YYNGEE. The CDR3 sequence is CASSPQITDTQYF. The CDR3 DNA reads TGTGCCAGCAGCCCCCAAATCACAGATACGCAGTATTTT.

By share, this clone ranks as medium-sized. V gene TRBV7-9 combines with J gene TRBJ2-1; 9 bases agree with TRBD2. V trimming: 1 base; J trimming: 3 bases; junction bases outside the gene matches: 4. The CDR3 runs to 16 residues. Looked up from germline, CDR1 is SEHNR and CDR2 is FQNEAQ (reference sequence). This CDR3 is CASSLVRLAVYNEQFF. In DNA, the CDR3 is TGTGCCAGCAGCTTAGTACGACTAGCGGTCTACAATGAGCAGTTCTTC.

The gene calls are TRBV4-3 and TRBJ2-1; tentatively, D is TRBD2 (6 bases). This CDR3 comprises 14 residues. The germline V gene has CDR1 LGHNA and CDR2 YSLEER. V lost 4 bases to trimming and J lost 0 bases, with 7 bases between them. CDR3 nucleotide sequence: TGCGCCAGCAGCCGGGAGGTCTCCTACAATGAGCAGTTCTTC. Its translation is CASSREVSYNEQFF.

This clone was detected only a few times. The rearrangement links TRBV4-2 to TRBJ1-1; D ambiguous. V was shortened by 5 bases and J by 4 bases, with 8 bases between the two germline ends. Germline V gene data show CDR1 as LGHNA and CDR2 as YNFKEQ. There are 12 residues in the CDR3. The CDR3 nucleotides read TGTGCCAGCAGCGCCGGGATCACTGAAGCTTTCTTT. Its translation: CASSAGITEAFF.

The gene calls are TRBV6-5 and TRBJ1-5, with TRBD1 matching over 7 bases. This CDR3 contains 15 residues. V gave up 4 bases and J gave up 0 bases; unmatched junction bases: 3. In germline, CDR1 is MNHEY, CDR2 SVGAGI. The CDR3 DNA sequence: TGTGCCAGCAGTTCTACAGGGGATAGCAATCAGCCCCAGCATTTT. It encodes CASSSTGDSNQPQHF.

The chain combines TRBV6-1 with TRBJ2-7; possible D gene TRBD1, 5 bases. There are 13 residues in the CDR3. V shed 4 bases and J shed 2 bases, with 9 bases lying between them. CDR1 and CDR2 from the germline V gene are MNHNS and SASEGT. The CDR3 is CASSVHRTYEQYF. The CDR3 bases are TGTGCCAGCAGTGTCCACAGGACCTACGAGCAGTACTTC.